The entry below gives a single T cell receptor beta chain sequence along with its context. The entry originates in a study of T-cell memory formation after mild COVID-19. The junction had 10 bases not matched to a gene; V was cut back by 6 bases and J by 0 bases. The germline CDR1 and CDR2 sequences are ENHRY and SYGVKD. The CDR3 sequence is 18 residues long. TCRdb recomputed calls from the 5' RACE reads with MiXCR, one row per CDR3 protein. In the table there are approximately 410,000 distinct CDR3 sequences, 20% to 30% of which are singletons. This chain joins TRBV10-3 and TRBJ1-4, with 10 bases identical to TRBD1. Sequencing was carried out using PBMCs or a T cell subset sorted from them (not recorded which). This receptor was identified in an adult woman who had mild COVID-19 (a few samples of this study predate the infection). Cell type and time point are not known. In DNA form, the CDR3 reads TGTGCCATCAGAGCCGGGACAGGGGCTAGCGCAACTAATGAAAAACTGTTTTTT. It is translated as CAIRAGTGASATNEKLFF.